This T cell receptor (beta chain) was profiled in a study of T cells after yellow fever vaccination. Study-level results: The secondary response was weaker, and its peak arrived faster, on day 5 versus 15. Any FACS-sorted repertoire could hold abundant clonotypes that contaminate it from the bulk population. The booster saw the reappearance of most primary-vaccination clones (about 95% CD4, 88% CD8).

This CDR3 is 15 amino acids long. CDR1 and CDR2 from the germline V gene are SEHNR and FQNEAQ (reference sequence). V was clipped by 5 bases and J by 1 base, with 11 bases between them. MiXCR was run by TCRdb on the 5' RACE reads, yielding one entry per CDR3 protein. The table lists some 350,000 distinct CDR3 sequences, more than 9% of them singletons, with less than 20% in the top ten. This clonotype was counted at least ten times. Antigen specificity is unknown. The source was PBMCs, collected on the day of the first yellow fever vaccination. J is TRBJ2-2 and V is TRBV7-9, with D unclear. The clonotype was recovered from a man between 18 and 35 years old who received the YFV17D yellow fever vaccine. The CDR3 sequence: CASSPGPRNTGELFF. The CDR3 DNA reads TGTGCCAGCAGCCCCGGTCCGCGGAACACCGGGGAGCTGTTTTTT.